This record covers a single T cell receptor beta chain. The germline V gene has CDR1 SEHNR and CDR2 FQNEAQ (reference sequence). The CDR3 runs 15 residues. V was clipped by 3 bases and J by 6 bases; unmatched bases: 10. The data are from a study of cytomegalovirus exposure and HLA in healthy donors. The donors (healthy individuals) were bone marrow donors. PCR amplification relied on 60 Vbeta primers (plus 13 Jbeta primers). Produced via immunoSEQ multiplex PCR; TCRdb's table is partial and in-frame only. The profile shows about 200,000 clones, 70% to 80% of them singletons. The sequencing input was PBMCs. This sequence joins TRBV7-9 and TRBJ2-7, with TRBD2 matching 8 bases. The TCR was taken from a middle-aged man in good health and CMV-seronegative. The CDR3 region is CASSFTDGRVGEQYF. The CDR3 DNA reads as TGTGCCAGCAGCTTCACAGACGGGAGGGTAGGCGAGCAGTACTTC.